These 24 T cell receptor beta chains came from one sample sequenced in a study of Graves' ophthalmopathy and Graves' hyperthyroidism. Scientists amplified the TCR beta CDR3 regions from RNA transcripts. An initial RT-PCR round employing HTBI primers preceded a second-round multiplex PCR. TCRdb reprocessed the multiplex PCR reads via MiXCR and lists one record per CDR3 protein. In the table there are approximately 1.2 million distinct CDR3 sequences, roughly two fifths of which are singletons. Material: peripheral blood or thyroid tissue (not recorded which). All receptors derive from an adult man with Graves' hyperthyroidism.

This clonotype was found once. The chain links TRBV30 to TRBJ2-7; 7 nucleotides line up with TRBD2. The V segment lost 2 bases and the J segment 4 bases; nucleotides outside the gene matches: 2. The germline V gene has CDR1 GTSNPN and CDR2 SVGIG (reference sequence). This CDR3 spans 12 amino acids. As DNA, the CDR3 is TGTGCCTGGAGTCTCGGGGGGTACGAGCAGTACTTC. It specifies CAWSLGGYEQYF.

This clonotype was recorded at least ten times. V usage is TRBV7-9 and J usage is TRBJ2-6; D gene ambiguous. V shed 5 bases and J shed 4 bases, with 6 bases lying between them. This CDR3 is 13 amino acids long. Germline CDR1 and CDR2: SEHNR and FQNEAQ (reference sequence). CDR3 nucleotide sequence: TGTGCCAGCAGCCCCCGCGGGGCCAACGTCCTGACTTTC. Translating gives CASSPRGANVLTF.

The chain joins TRBV19 to TRBJ1-6; D not resolved. V was shortened by 8 bases and J by 4 bases, with 15 bases between the two germline ends. The CDR3 is 15 amino acids. Germline assignment: CDR1 LNHDA and CDR2 SQIVND (reference sequence). CDR3 sequence reads: CASAADGDYNSPLHF. Written as DNA, the CDR3 is TGTGCCAGTGCTGCGGACGGAGATTATAATTCACCCCTCCACTTT.

This clonotype has a count of ten or more. The CDR3 DNA reads as TGTGCCAGCAGCGGCCGACCGACTAGCGGGTCCTACGAGCAGTACTTC. Its translation is CASSGRPTSGSYEQYF. V and J are TRBV9 and TRBJ2-7; the match to TRBD2 covers 10 bases. CDR3 length: 16 residues. J lost 1 base, V lost 3 bases, and 7 bases had no gene match. Germline CDR1 and CDR2: SGDLS and YYNGEE.

This rearrangement joins TRBV10-2 to TRBJ1-1; unclear D gene. V lost 7 bases to trimming and J lost 0 bases, with 12 bases between them. Germline assignment: CDR1 WSHSY and CDR2 SAAADI. This CDR3 contains 14 residues. In nucleotides, the CDR3 is TGCGCCAGCACCGGGAACAACATGAACACTGAAGCTTTCTTT. Protein product: CASTGNNMNTEAFF.

The sample holds many counts of this clonotype. For the CDR3, the DNA is TGCGCCAGCAGCCAAGAAGGAACGGGTAATTCACCCCTCCACTTT. Its protein is CASSQEGTGNSPLHF. The rearrangement links TRBV4-1 to TRBJ1-6; D ambiguous. V shed 0 bases and J shed 6 bases, with 9 bases lying between them. This CDR3 region has 15 residues. The germline V gene encodes CDR1 MGHRA and CDR2 YSYEKL.

In this sample, this clonotype turned up many times. The gene calls are TRBV20-1 and TRBJ2-7; TRBD1 might be the D (6 bases). Germline CDR1 reads DFQATT; CDR2 reads SNEGSKA (reference sequence). The CDR3 sequence is 16 residues long. Trimming stripped 0 bases from V and 7 bases from J, with 22 bases between. This chain's CDR3 is CSARDGGQGHAREQYF. The CDR3 coding sequence is TGCAGTGCTAGAGATGGTGGCCAGGGACATGCTAGAGAGCAGTACTTC.

The sample holds many counts of this clonotype. The chain has TRBV7-8 and TRBJ2-5; D is ambiguous. CDR1 and CDR2 (germline): SGHVS, FQNEAQ. CDR3 length: 13 amino acids. Trimming cost V 4 bases and J 2 bases, with 8 bases left between them. The CDR3 DNA sequence: TGTGCCAGCAGCTCAGGCATACAAGAGACCCAGTACTTC. It codes for CASSSGIQETQYF.

This clonotype was counted many times. The chain has TRBV19 and TRBJ1-5; tentative D call: TRBD1 (5 bases). Looked up from germline, CDR1 is LNHDA and CDR2 is SQIVND (reference sequence). The CDR3 runs 13 residues. With 6 bases removed from V and 2 bases from J, the gap between germline ends came to 8 bases. CDR3 sequence reads: CASRGRGNQPQHF. CDR3 in DNA: TGTGCCAGTAGGGGCAGGGGCAATCAGCCCCAGCATTTT. Drawing the rest from reference TRBV19 and TRBJ1-5, the complete variable domain is DGGITQSPKYLFRKEGQNVTLSCEQNLNHDAMYWYRQDPGQGLRLIYYSQIVNDFQKGDIAEGYSVSREKKESFPLTVTSAQKNPTAFYLCASRGRGNQPQHFGDGTRLSIL.

The DNA of the CDR3 is TGCAGTTTAGCAGGGGACGACTATGGCTACACCTTC. Its translation is CSLAGDDYGYTF. This sequence joins TRBV20-1 and TRBJ1-2; tentatively, D is TRBD1 (6 bases). There are 12 residues in the CDR3. The V gene's germline CDR1 is DFQATT and CDR2 SNEGSKA (reference sequence). Trimming stripped 8 bases from V and 3 bases from J, with 13 bases between.

A word on this clonotype: The CDR3 does not close with the conserved phenylalanine or tryptophan, likely indicating a read error. The J gene is TRBJ2-5, the V gene TRBV7-1; D may match TRBD1 or TRBD2 (6 bases each). TRBV7-1 is an open reading frame whose function is uncertain. Trimming stripped 2 bases from V and 7 bases from J, with 11 bases between. The length of the CDR3 is 13 residues. The DNA for the CDR3 is TGTGCCAGCAGCTCAAGCGGAGGGGGGACCCAGTACCTC. It yields the protein CASSSSGGGTQYL.

This clonotype has a count of ten or more. V is TRBV13 and J is TRBJ2-6; D might be TRBD2 (5 bases). The CDR3 is 15 amino acids. Trimming removed 3 bases at V and 1 base at J, with 7 bases between. From germline, CDR1 is PRHDT and CDR2 FYEKMQ (reference sequence). The CDR3 bases are TGTGCCAGCAGCTTTAGCGTTTCTGGGGCCAACGTCCTGACTTTC. Residues: CASSFSVSGANVLTF. The full variable domain, with the rest looked up from reference TRBV13 and TRBJ2-6, is AAGVIQSPRHLIKEKRETATLKCYPIPRHDTVYWYQQGPGQDPQFLISFYEKMQSDKGSIPDRFSAQQFSDYHSELNMSSLELGDSALYFCASSFSVSGANVLTFGAGSRLTVL.

The chain recombines TRBV15 with TRBJ1-5; the D is unclear. With 3 bases removed from V and 0 bases from J, the gap between germline ends came to 15 bases. In germline, CDR1 is LNHNV, CDR2 YYDKDF (reference sequence). The CDR3 runs 17 residues. For the CDR3, the DNA is TGTGCCACCAGCAGCTCTACAGAAATCAATAGCAATCAGCCCCAGCATTTT. Its protein is CATSSSTEINSNQPQHF.

As regards this clonotype: This may stem from a read error, because a much larger clone lies one nucleotide away. The genes are TRBV7-9 and TRBJ1-1; the D is unclear. CDR1 and CDR2 (germline): SEHNR, FQNEAQ (reference sequence). The CDR3 is 13 amino acids. CDR3 protein: CDSSLESVGEAFF. The CDR3 DNA sequence: TGTGACAGCAGCTTAGAGTCTGTCGGTGAAGCTTTCTTT.

In its sample, this clonotype was seen a few times. The genes are TRBV6-5 and TRBJ1-1; D gene unclear. V lost 3 bases to trimming and J lost 2 bases, with 10 bases between them. The germline V gene has CDR1 MNHEY and CDR2 SVGAGI. CDR3 length equals 14 residues. The CDR3 is CASSYKGGNTEAFF. In nucleotides, the CDR3 is TGTGCCAGCAGTTATAAGGGAGGAAACACTGAAGCTTTCTTT.

This sequence joins TRBV25-1 and TRBJ1-6, with D perhaps matching TRBD1 (5 bases). Germline CDR1 is MGHDK and CDR2 is SYGVNS. Trimming cost V 5 bases and J 4 bases, with 18 bases left between them. This CDR3 region has 17 residues. The CDR3 DNA follows: TGTGCCAGCAGTCCTATTCCCGGGGGATTATATAATTCACCCCTCCACTTT. This encodes CASSPIPGGLYNSPLHF.

In its sample, this clonotype was seen a few times. The rearrangement uses TRBV6-4 and TRBJ1-2; the D gene is possibly TRBD1 (6 bases). V lost 0 bases to trimming and J lost 4 bases, with 12 bases between them. Germline V gene sequence: CDR1 MRHNA, CDR2 SNTAGT. There are 15 residues in the CDR3. CDR3 sequence reads: CASSDSIGGPYGYTF. CDR3 coding DNA: TGTGCCAGCAGTGACTCGATAGGGGGGCCCTATGGCTACACCTTC.

The V and J genes are TRBV7-3 and TRBJ1-5; no clear D. The CDR3 totals 13 residues. Trimming took 2 bases from V and 11 from J, leaving 13 bases between them. Looked up from germline, CDR1 is SGHTA and CDR2 is FQGTGA. The CDR3 sequence: CASSLGPQETQHF. In DNA form, the CDR3 reads TGTGCCAGCAGCTTAGGCCCCCAAGAGACCCAGCATTTT.

Only a few counts were recorded for this clonotype. J is TRBJ1-1 and V is TRBV28, with a possible D match to TRBD1 (6 bases). The CDR3 extends over 15 amino acids. V lost 4 bases to trimming and J lost 5 bases, with 17 bases between them. In germline, CDR1 is MDHEN, CDR2 SYDVKM. The CDR3 DNA follows: TGTGCCAGCAGTTACTTCGGGGGGCCGGGAACTGAAGCTTTCTTT. As protein: CASSYFGGPGTEAFF.

This clonotype was observed many times. The chain joins TRBV12-3 or TRBV12-4 to TRBJ2-5; D uncertain. The V and J ends lost 3 bases and 0 bases respectively, with 5 bases between them. CDR3 length: 13 amino acids. Written as DNA, the CDR3 is TGTGCCAGCAGTTTTGTGGACCAAGAGACCCAGTACTTC. It yields the protein CASSFVDQETQYF.

This clonotype showed up many times. The genes are TRBV4-1 and TRBJ2-5; 14 positions match TRBD2. With 4 bases clipped from V and 3 bases from J, the junction kept 7 bases outside the gene matches. The germline V gene encodes CDR1 MGHRA and CDR2 YSYEKL. The CDR3 consists of 17 residues. CDR3 coding DNA: TGCGCCAGCAGCCGGACGCGACTAGCGGGAGGGGAAGAGACCCAGTACTTC. Protein product: CASSRTRLAGGEETQYF.

This clonotype was detected only a few times. The chain carries TRBV19 and TRBJ2-7; TRBD2 matches 8 bases. This CDR3 is 13 amino acids long. Germline CDR1 LNHDA, CDR2 SQIVND (reference sequence). The V and J ends lost 9 bases and 4 bases, in that order; junction bases with no gene match: 8. The CDR3 DNA follows: TGTGCCAGCATCGGGAGCGGGAGTTACGAGCAGTACTTC. This sequence encodes CASIGSGSYEQYF.

This clonotype was recorded at least ten times. The chain has TRBV7-9 and TRBJ1-5; D not resolved. The CDR3 spans 14 residues. CDR1 SEHNR and CDR2 FQNEAQ come from the germline V gene (reference sequence). V was pared by 2 bases and J by 1 base, with 6 bases between. CDR3 DNA sequence: TGTGCCAGCAGCTTAATGGGAAGCAATCAGCCCCAGCATTTT. The encoded protein is CASSLMGSNQPQHF. Based on the CDR3 plus reference TRBV7-9 and TRBJ1-5, the full variable domain is DTGVSQNPRHKITKRGQNVTFRCDPISEHNRLYWYRQTLGQGPEFLTYFQNEAQLEKSRLLSDRFSAERPKGSFSTLEIQRTEQGDSAMYLCASSLMGSNQPQHFGDGTRLSIL.

This chain joins TRBV6-2 or TRBV6-3 and TRBJ1-2; D uncertain. Germline V gene lookup returns CDR1 MNHEY and CDR2 SVGEGT. V was clipped by 7 bases and J by 3 bases, with 12 bases between them. The CDR3 spans 13 residues. Here the CDR3 DNA reads TGTGCCAGCACTCCAAGCGCCCACTATGGCTACACCTTC. It specifies CASTPSAHYGYTF.